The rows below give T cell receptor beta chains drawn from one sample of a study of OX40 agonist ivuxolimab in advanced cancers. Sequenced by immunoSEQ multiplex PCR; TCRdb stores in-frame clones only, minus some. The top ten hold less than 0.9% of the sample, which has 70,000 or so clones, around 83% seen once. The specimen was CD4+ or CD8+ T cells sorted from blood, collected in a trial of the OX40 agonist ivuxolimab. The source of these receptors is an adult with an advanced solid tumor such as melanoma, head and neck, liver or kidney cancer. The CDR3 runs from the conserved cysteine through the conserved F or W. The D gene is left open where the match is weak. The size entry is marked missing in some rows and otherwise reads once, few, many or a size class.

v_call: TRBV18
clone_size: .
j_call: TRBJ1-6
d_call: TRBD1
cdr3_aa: CASSLSATGYNSPLHF
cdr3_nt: TGTGCCAGCTCACTGTCCGCGACAGGGTATAATTCACCCCTCCACTTT

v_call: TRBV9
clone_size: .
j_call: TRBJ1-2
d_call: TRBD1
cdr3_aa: CASSATRTTGNGYTF
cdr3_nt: TGTGCCAGCAGCGCTACACGAACGACAGGGAATGGCTACACCTTC

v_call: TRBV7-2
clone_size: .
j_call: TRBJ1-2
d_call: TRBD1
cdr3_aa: CASSPGQEHGYTF
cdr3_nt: TGTGCCAGCAGTCCCGGACAGGAGCATGGCTACACCTTC

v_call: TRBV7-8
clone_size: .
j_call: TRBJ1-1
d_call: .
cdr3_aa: CASSLAGRAEAFF
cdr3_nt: TGTGCCAGCAGCTTGGCAGGGAGGGCTGAAGCTTTCTTT

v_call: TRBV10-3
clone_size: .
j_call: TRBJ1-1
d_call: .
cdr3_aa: CAISERNTEAFF
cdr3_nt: TGTGCCATCAGTGAAAGGAACACTGAAGCTTTCTTT

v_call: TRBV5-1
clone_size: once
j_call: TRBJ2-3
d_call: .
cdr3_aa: CASSLHSGTDTQYF
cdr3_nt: TGCGCCAGCAGCCTGCATTCAGGCACAGATACGCAGTATTTT

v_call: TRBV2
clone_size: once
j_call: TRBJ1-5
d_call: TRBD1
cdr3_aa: CASTRDRALIDQPQHF
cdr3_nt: TGTGCCAGCACCCGGGACAGGGCGTTGATTGATCAGCCCCAGCATTTT

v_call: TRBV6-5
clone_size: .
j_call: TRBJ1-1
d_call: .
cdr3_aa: CASTPRPFSSSGAFF
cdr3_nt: TGTGCCAGCACCCCTCGTCCATTTTCAAGCTCGGGAGCTTTCTTT

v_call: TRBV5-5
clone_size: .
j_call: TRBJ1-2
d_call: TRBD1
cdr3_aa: CASSPNPGQGTSNGYTF
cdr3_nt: TGTGCCAGCAGCCCTAACCCGGGACAGGGGACGTCGAATGGCTACACCTTC

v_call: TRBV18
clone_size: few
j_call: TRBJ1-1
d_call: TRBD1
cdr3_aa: CASSLSGTGNTEAFF
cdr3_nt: TGTGCCAGCTCATTGTCCGGGACAGGGAACACTGAAGCTTTCTTT

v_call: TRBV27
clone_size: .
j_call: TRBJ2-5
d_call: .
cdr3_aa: CASSLILGETQYF
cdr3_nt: TGTGCCAGCAGTTTAATTCTGGGAGAGACCCAGTACTTC

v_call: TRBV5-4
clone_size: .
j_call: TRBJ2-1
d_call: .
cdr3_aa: CASSLGQASYNEQFF
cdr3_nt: TGTGCCAGCAGCTTGGGTCAGGCGTCCTACAATGAGCAGTTCTTC

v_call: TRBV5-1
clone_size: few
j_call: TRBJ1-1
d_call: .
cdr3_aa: CASSWTQNTEAFF
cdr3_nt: TGCGCCAGCAGCTGGACTCAGAACACTGAAGCTTTCTTT

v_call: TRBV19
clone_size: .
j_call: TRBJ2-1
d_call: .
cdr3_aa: CASSTQGYEQFF
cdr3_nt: TGTGCCAGTAGTACGCAGGGCTATGAGCAGTTCTTC

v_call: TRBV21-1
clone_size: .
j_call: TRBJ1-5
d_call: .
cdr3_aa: CASTPWDTYSNQPQHF
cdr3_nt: TGTGCCAGCACCCCGTGGGATACCTATAGCAATCAGCCCCAGCATTTT